These T cell receptor beta chains were read from a single sample in a study of T-cell memory formation after mild COVID-19. TCRdb passed the 5' RACE reads through MiXCR, listing each CDR3 protein once. The table shows fewer than 50,000 distinct CDR3 sequences, with roughly 9% occurring only once. Sequenced input: PBMCs or a T cell subset sorted from them (not recorded which). These receptors came from an adult woman who had mild COVID-19 (a few samples of this study predate the infection). Cell type and time point are not known. Both conserved end residues are part of each CDR3. D genes are given only for firm matches. Clone size is stated in some rows and not others, as once, few, many or a class when expanded.

D: TRBD2; V: TRBV20-1; J: TRBJ2-1; size: few; DNA: TGCAGTGCTAGACGACTAGCGGGAGCCTCAAACAATGAGCAGTTCTTC; CDR3: CSARRLAGASNNEQFF
D: -; V: TRBV9; J: TRBJ1-1; size: -; DNA: TGTGCCAGCAGCGTAGGACAGGAGAACACTGAAGCTTTCTTT; CDR3: CASSVGQENTEAFF
D: -; V: TRBV5-1; J: TRBJ2-5; size: -; DNA: TGCGCCAGCAGCTTGGTCGGCCAGGACGGAGAGACCCAGTACTTC; CDR3: CASSLVGQDGETQYF
D: TRBD2; V: TRBV6-6; J: TRBJ2-3; size: many; DNA: TGTGCCAGCAGTGACAATGCGGGGGGGCCGACAGATACGCAGTATTTT; CDR3: CASSDNAGGPTDTQYF
D: -; V: TRBV27; J: TRBJ2-2; size: many; DNA: TGTGCCAGCAGTTCCCGGTATCAGGGTGCCGGGGAGCTGTTTTTT; CDR3: CASSSRYQGAGELFF
D: TRBD1; V: TRBV4-1; J: TRBJ1-1; size: -; DNA: TGCGCCAGCAGCCAAACGGACAGGGGGAACACTGAAGCTTTCTTT; CDR3: CASSQTDRGNTEAFF
D: -; V: TRBV2; J: TRBJ2-5; size: -; DNA: TGTGCCAGCAGTGAGCGGCAGCTCCAAGAGACCCAGTACTTC; CDR3: CASSERQLQETQYF
D: -; V: TRBV12-3/TRBV12-4; J: TRBJ2-7; size: many; DNA: TGTGCCAGCAGTCTGGGGGGGGGCGCGGCCTACGAGCAGTACTTC; CDR3: CASSLGGGAAYEQYF
D: -; V: TRBV6-1; J: TRBJ2-7; size: few; DNA: TGTGCCAGCAGTGAAGTTGGGCCCTCCAGGGTTCACTGGGACGAGCAGTACTTC; CDR3: CASSEVGPSRVHWDEQYF
D: TRBD2; V: TRBV5-1; J: TRBJ2-1; size: -; DNA: TGCGCCAGCAGCCTGATCAGCGGGGCTTACAATGAGCAGTTCTTC; CDR3: CASSLISGAYNEQFF
D: -; V: TRBV18; J: TRBJ2-7; size: -; DNA: TGTGCCAGCTCCGACCTGGCCCAGGCCTACGAGCAGTACTTC; CDR3: CASSDLAQAYEQYF
D: -; V: TRBV20-1; J: TRBJ2-7; size: -; DNA: TGCAGTGCTAGAGGAGGGGGGCTCTCCTACGAGCAGTACTTC; CDR3: CSARGGGLSYEQYF
D: -; V: TRBV20-1; J: TRBJ1-2; size: -; DNA: TGCAGTGCTAGAGATCAGTACGACAGGTTCCATGGCTACACCTTC; CDR3: CSARDQYDRFHGYTF
D: -; V: TRBV29-1; J: TRBJ2-2; size: -; DNA: TGCAGCGTTGCGGCTTCGACAGACACCGGGGAGCTGTTTTTT; CDR3: CSVAASTDTGELFF
D: TRBD2; V: TRBV24-1; J: TRBJ2-3; size: -; DNA: TGTGCCACCAGTGACCCCGGACTAGCCCGCACAGATACGCAGTATTTT; CDR3: CATSDPGLARTDTQYF
D: -; V: TRBV9; J: TRBJ1-5; size: -; DNA: TGTGCCGGAGAGTTCAATCAGCCCCAGCATTTT; CDR3: CAGEFNQPQHF
D: -; V: TRBV5-6; J: TRBJ2-3; size: few; DNA: TGTGCCAGCAGCTTGCCTGAGACCGATTCCTACACAGATACGCAGTATTTT; CDR3: CASSLPETDSYTDTQYF
D: -; V: TRBV6-1; J: TRBJ2-2; size: many; DNA: TGTGCCAGCAGTGAATTGGACCGGACAATGAACACCGGGGAGCTGTTTTTT; CDR3: CASSELDRTMNTGELFF
D: -; V: TRBV4-2; J: TRBJ2-1; size: -; DNA: TGTGCCAGCAGCTTTGTAGCCTACAATGAGCAGTTCTTC; CDR3: CASSFVAYNEQFF
D: -; V: TRBV3-1; J: TRBJ2-2; size: -; DNA: TGTGCCAGCAGCCAAGTTGTGATACAGTTCGCCGGGGAGCTGTTTTTT; CDR3: CASSQVVIQFAGELFF
D: -; V: TRBV12-3/TRBV12-4; J: TRBJ1-5; size: many; DNA: TGTGCCAGCAACACAGGGTCGGGAGAGCCCCAGCATTTT; CDR3: CASNTGSGEPQHF
D: -; V: TRBV6-1; J: TRBJ2-1; size: -; DNA: TGTGCCAGCGTGACCGATCAATTGCACGGCTACAATGAGCAGTTCTTC; CDR3: CASVTDQLHGYNEQFF
D: -; V: TRBV12-3/TRBV12-4; J: TRBJ1-6; size: few; DNA: TGTGCCAGCAGTCCGGACAGAGATTCACCCCTCCACTTT; CDR3: CASSPDRDSPLHF
D: TRBD2; V: TRBV30; J: TRBJ2-1; size: -; DNA: TGTGCCTGGGATAGCGGGAGTCGCTACAATGAGCAGTTCTTC; CDR3: CAWDSGSRYNEQFF
D: TRBD2; V: TRBV12-3/TRBV12-4; J: TRBJ2-3; size: -; DNA: TGTGCCAGCAGTAGACCGGGACTAGCGGGGATATCAGATACGCAGTATTTT; CDR3: CASSRPGLAGISDTQYF
D: -; V: TRBV6-5; J: TRBJ2-2; size: -; DNA: TGTGCCAGCAGTTACTCACGAGCCCTCCCCGGCGGGGAGCTGTTTTTT; CDR3: CASSYSRALPGGELFF
D: -; V: TRBV20-1; J: TRBJ2-2; size: few; DNA: TGCAGTGCTCTCGGAGTGAACACCGGGGAGCTGTTTTTT; CDR3: CSALGVNTGELFF
D: TRBD2; V: TRBV5-1; J: TRBJ2-1; size: many; DNA: TGCGCCAGCAGCTTGAGACTAGCCTCCTACAATGAGCAGTTCTTC; CDR3: CASSLRLASYNEQFF
D: -; V: TRBV7-9; J: TRBJ2-1; size: few; DNA: TGTGCCAGCAGCTCGATAGGAGGCTCCTACAATGAGCAGTTCTTC; CDR3: CASSSIGGSYNEQFF